Listed below are T cell receptor beta chains from one sample, sequenced in a study of blood T cell repertoires in COVID-19. Clones were sequenced by immunoSEQ multiplex PCR, and TCRdb holds only the in-frame ones, with some missing. The sample includes 190,000 or so clones, roughly 86% of them seen just once. Sequenced input: PBMCs or T cells enriched from blood (not recorded which). These TCRs come from a man aged 18 to 29 with acute COVID-19. CDR3s include the opening cysteine and the closing phenylalanine or tryptophan. D genes are given only for firm matches. The size entry is marked missing in some rows and otherwise reads once, few, many or a size class.

d_call | clone_size | j_call | v_call | cdr3_nt | cdr3_aa
TRBD1 | NA | TRBJ1-6 | TRBV19 | TGTGCCGCTACAGGGGAGGTGGGTTCACCCCTCCACTTT | CAATGEVGSPLHF
NA | NA | TRBJ1-4 | TRBV25-1 | TGTGCCAGCAATGGCAGAGAAAAACTGTTTTTT | CASNGREKLFF
NA | NA | TRBJ2-2 | TRBV6-5 | TGTGCCAGCAGTCCCCCGACAGCGAACACCGGGGAGCTGTTTTTT | CASSPPTANTGELFF
NA | once | TRBJ1-1 | TRBV5-8 | TGTGCCAGCAGCTTGGGGACTTTAGTGTCGAACACTGAAGCTTTCTTT | CASSLGTLVSNTEAFF
TRBD1 | NA | TRBJ1-2 | TRBV30 | TGTGCCTGGAGTCTTAGGACAGGCTATGGCTACACCTTC | CAWSLRTGYGYTF
TRBD1 | NA | TRBJ1-1 | TRBV4-1 | TGCGCCAGCAGCCTAGGACAGGGAAATATGAACACTGAAGCTTTCTTT | CASSLGQGNMNTEAFF
TRBD1 | NA | TRBJ2-1 | TRBV4-1 | TGCGCCAGCAGCCCGTCCGGGACAGGGGCCTACAATGAGCAGTTCTTC | CASSPSGTGAYNEQFF
TRBD2 | NA | TRBJ2-1 | TRBV15 | TGTGCCACCAGCAGGACGACTAGCGGGAGCAATGAGCAGTTCTTC | CATSRTTSGSNEQFF
TRBD2 | NA | TRBJ2-3 | TRBV3-1/TRBV3-2 | TGTGCCAGCGGACTAGCGGGAGGGCAAGACACAGATACGCAGTATTTT | CASGLAGGQDTDTQYF
NA | NA | TRBJ2-7 | TRBV5-6 | TGTGCCAGCAGCCCCCTGTTACAAGTTTCCTACGAGCAGTACTTC | CASSPLLQVSYEQYF
NA | NA | TRBJ1-1 | TRBV4-3 | TGCGCCAGCAGCCAAGTGGCGGGCACTGAAGCTTTCTTT | CASSQVAGTEAFF
NA | NA | TRBJ2-1 | TRBV30 | TGTGCCTGGAGTGTATCGGGCGGGAAAGGGCATGAGCAGTTCTTC | CAWSVSGGKGHEQFF
TRBD1 | NA | TRBJ2-7 | TRBV27 | TGTGCCAGCAGTCCCGGGACAGCTGCTAAGCAGTACTTC | CASSPGTAAKQYF
NA | NA | TRBJ2-3 | TRBV28 | TGTGCCAGCAGTTTGGGGGCCAGCACCACAGATACGCAGTATTTT | CASSLGASTTDTQYF
TRBD2 | NA | TRBJ2-5 | TRBV5-1 | TGCGCCAGCAGCTTCCGGGAGGGCCGGCGGGAGACCCAGTACTTC | CASSFREGRRETQYF
NA | NA | TRBJ2-7 | TRBV4-1 | TGCGCCAGCAGCCAAGTGGGCCGGGAGTTTGGCGAGCAGTACTTC | CASSQVGREFGEQYF
TRBD1 | NA | TRBJ2-7 | TRBV25-1 | TGTGCCAGCAGTGATACGACAGGGAAGTCATACGAGCAGTACTTC | CASSDTTGKSYEQYF
NA | NA | TRBJ1-5 | TRBV24-1 | TGTGCCACCAGTGATCCTCGGGGGAACAATCAGCCCCAGCATTTT | CATSDPRGNNQPQHF
NA | once | TRBJ2-5 | TRBV11-3 | TGTGCCAGCAGCTTGTTGTGGGGAATACAGGGAGGGGAAGAGACCCAGTACTTC | CASSLLWGIQGGEETQYF
TRBD2 | NA | TRBJ2-3 | TRBV7-3 | TGTGCCAGCAGCTTGGGAGGGGCGGGAGTGGATACGCAGTATTTT | CASSLGGAGVDTQYF
NA | few | TRBJ1-2 | TRBV19 | TGTGCCAGTAAGGGGGTGAACTATGGCTACACCTTC | CASKGVNYGYTF
NA | NA | TRBJ1-4 | TRBV19 | TGTGCCAGTAGTATAATTACGACAGGCCAGAATGAAAAACTGTTTTTT | CASSIITTGQNEKLFF
TRBD2 | NA | TRBJ2-7 | TRBV4-2 | TGTGCCAGCAGCCAAGTAGAGGCTAGCGGGAGCCACGAGCAGTACTTC | CASSQVEASGSHEQYF
NA | NA | TRBJ2-5 | TRBV5-4 | TGTGCCAGCAGCTTATTGTCGACAGTAGAGACCCAGTACTTC | CASSLLSTVETQYF
NA | NA | TRBJ1-5 | TRBV30 | TGTGCCTGGAGTGGGGGGGGAGGAACGGTACCCCAGCATTTT | CAWSGGGGTVPQHF
NA | once | TRBJ1-2 | TRBV30 | TGTGCCTGGAGTAGAGGGAGGGCGCGTAAGGATGGCTACACCTTC | CAWSRGRARKDGYTF